This T cell receptor beta chain was obtained from a study of identical twins. TCRdb itself ran the 5' RACE reads through MiXCR, one entry per CDR3 protein. The sample comprises fewer than 500,000 distinct CDR3 sequences, 20% to 25% of which are singletons, and 2.9% rests with the top ten. This clonotype was counted between two and nine times. A further study also used this sample, focusing on T cells expressing NK-cell markers. This second study says: It was from sorted CD3+CD56+NKG2C+, CD3+CD56+NKG2C- and CD3+CD56-NKG2C+ T cells that TCR beta repertoires came. Seven donors tested HCMV-seropositive and one tested seronegative among the eight sequenced. About six of the donors carried dominant NKG2C+ clonotypes that took up about 1.0-7.5% of their CD8+ T cells. These clonotypes additionally ranked first within the CD3+CD56-NKG2C+ fraction of a few donors.

This receptor was taken from a woman younger than 35 in good health. Sequencing was carried out using CD4+ T cells sorted from blood.

The CDR3 DNA is TGCAGCGTTGAGGAGGGAGGCACGTACACAGATACGCAGTATTTT. It encodes CSVEEGGTYTDTQYF. V gene TRBV29-1 combines with J gene TRBJ2-3, with a weak D call TRBD2 (6 bases). CDR3 size: 15 residues. Germline lookup yields CDR1 SQVTM and CDR2 ANQGSEA. Trimming removed 3 bases at V and 2 bases at J, with 15 bases between.